A selection of T cell receptor beta chains follows, all from one sample in a study of T cell clones after liver transplantation. Repertoires were generated with immunoSEQ multiplex PCR, while TCRdb's copy carries only in-frame clones and drops some. The table records 45,000 or so clones, about 82% of them present only once. The starting material was CD4+ T cells from blood, obtained 24 months after liver transplant. The receptors derive from a human patient who received a liver transplant. A share of the T cells may be of graft donor origin. CDR3s include the opening cysteine and the closing phenylalanine or tryptophan. The order of the fields is D gene, J gene, CDR3 length, V gene, clone size, CDR3 protein, CDR3 DNA. A D gene is named only where the DNA matches it firmly. Expanded clones get a size class; other rows say once, few or many, or leave the size out.

>TRBD1|TRBJ2-7|13|TRBV29-1|NA
CSAGTGSSYEQYF
TGCAGCGCTGGGACAGGGAGCTCCTACGAGCAGTACTTC
>NA|TRBJ1-1|15|TRBV18|NA
CASSPSRQVNTEAFF
TGTGCCAGCTCACCAAGTCGACAGGTGAACACTGAAGCTTTCTTT
>NA|TRBJ1-2|13|TRBV10-3|NA
CAISESANYGYTF
TGTGCCATCAGTGAGTCTGCTAACTATGGCTACACCTTC
>NA|TRBJ2-3|12|TRBV6-6|NA
CASSYYETEQYF
TGTGCCAGCAGTTACTACGAGACGGAACAGTATTTT
>NA|TRBJ1-1|14|TRBV10-3|NA
CAISKNGQNTEAFF
TGTGCCATCAGTAAAAACGGCCAGAACACTGAAGCTTTCTTT
>TRBD1|TRBJ1-2|17|TRBV5-5|NA
CASSSPSGTGGGYGYTF
TGTGCCAGCAGCTCCCCTTCCGGGACAGGGGGAGGTTATGGCTACACCTTC
>TRBD1|TRBJ1-1|15|TRBV5-1|NA
CASSPQTGWNTEAFF
TGCGCCAGCAGCCCACAGACAGGGTGGAACACTGAAGCTTTCTTT
>NA|TRBJ2-7|12|TRBV19|few
CASSMLGYEQYF
TGTGCCAGTAGTATGCTCGGCTACGAGCAGTACTTC
>NA|TRBJ1-1|16|TRBV4-2|NA
CASSQVSRALNTEAFF
TGTGCCAGCAGCCAAGTTTCTAGGGCCCTGAACACTGAAGCTTTCTTT
>NA|TRBJ2-7|15|TRBV10-3|NA
CAISEKGWGSVEQYF
TGTGCCATCAGTGAGAAGGGGTGGGGAAGCGTCGAGCAGTACTTC
>NA|TRBJ1-2|15|TRBV28|NA
CASSSLRGSNYGYTF
TGTGCCAGCAGTTCTTTAAGGGGCTCGAACTATGGCTACACCTTC